This T cell receptor (beta chain) was sequenced during a study of cytomegalovirus exposure and HLA in healthy donors. Between the trimmed V and J ends, which lost 4 bases and 0 bases, there was a span of 7 bases. CDR3 length: 14 residues. Germline loops: CDR1 MDHEN, CDR2 SYDVKM. Points on this clone: The target antigen is unknown.

PCR was performed using 60 Vbeta and 13 Jbeta primers. Sequenced by immunoSEQ multiplex PCR; TCRdb stores in-frame clones only, minus some. The sample includes 65,000 to 70,000 clones, roughly four fifths of them seen just once. General study findings and limits: In vitro assays verified that a few CMV-associated chains recognized CMV antigens specifically.

Sequences were obtained from PBMCs. The gene calls are TRBV28 and TRBJ2-1; perhaps TRBD2 as D (6 bases). The sequence was obtained from a man aged 45 to 65 in good health and CMV-seronegative. CDR3 sequence reads: CASSSGSSYNEQFF. CDR3 bases: TGTGCCAGCAGTTCCGGGAGCTCCTACAATGAGCAGTTCTTC.